The 16 T cell receptor beta chains below all came from one sample that was sequenced in a study of cytomegalovirus exposure and HLA in healthy donors. Primers: 60 Vbeta forward and 13 Jbeta reverse. Method: immunoSEQ multiplex PCR; TCRdb's copy keeps in-frame clones and lacks some. The sample has 95,000 to 150,000 clones; roughly 80% are singletons. Sequencing was done on a sample of PBMCs. These TCRs come from a young man in good health and CMV-seronegative.

The V gene is TRBV4-2, the J gene TRBJ1-1; no clear D. CDR3 length equals 16 residues. Looked up from germline, CDR1 is LGHNA and CDR2 is YNFKEQ. The germline V and J ends were trimmed by 1 base and 1 base, with 13 bases remaining between them. This CDR3 reads CASSQGANSWNTEAFF. The CDR3 nucleotides read TGTGCCAGCAGCCAAGGAGCAAACAGTTGGAACACTGAAGCTTTCTTT.

This rearrangement joins TRBV7-8 to TRBJ2-1, with TRBD2 matching over 8 bases. CDR1 and CDR2 (germline): SGHVS, FQNEAQ. The CDR3 sequence is 15 residues long. V was clipped by 3 bases and J by 8 bases; unmatched bases: 9. CDR3 in amino acids: CASSLPGLEYDEQFF. The CDR3 DNA reads as TGTGCCAGCAGCTTGCCGGGACTAGAGTACGATGAGCAGTTCTTC. The full variable domain, rest sourced from reference TRBV7-8 and TRBJ2-1, is GAGVSQSPRYKVAKRGQDVALRCDPISGHVSLFWYQQALGQGPEFLTYFQNEAQLDKSGLPSDRFFAERPEGSVSTLKIQRTQQEDSAVYLCASSLPGLEYDEQFFGPGTRLTVL.

This sequence joins TRBV6-1 and TRBJ1-5, with D perhaps TRBD1 (5 bases). Germline V CDR1 and CDR2: MNHNS, SASEGT. The V end was cut by 2 bases, the J end by 0 bases, with 20 bases between. CDR3 length: 19 amino acids. The chain's CDR3 is CASSERRSLGLYSNQPQHF. In DNA, the CDR3 is TGTGCCAGCAGTGAACGTCGCAGTCTGGGGCTATATAGCAATCAGCCCCAGCATTTT.

The V gene is TRBV6-1, the J gene TRBJ1-5; D possibly corresponds to TRBD1 (6 bases). V was pared by 4 bases and J by 0 bases, with 19 bases between. There are 18 residues in the CDR3. Looked up from germline, CDR1 is MNHNS and CDR2 is SASEGT. This chain's CDR3 is CASSVNVVGQLSNQPQHF. Here the CDR3 DNA reads TGTGCCAGCAGTGTGAACGTCGTGGGACAACTTAGCAATCAGCCCCAGCATTTT.

The rearrangement links TRBV7-9 to TRBJ2-7; D might be TRBD1 (5 bases). V lost 4 bases and J 9 bases, leaving 22 bases between the germline ends. This CDR3 spans 15 amino acids. The germline CDR1 and CDR2 sequences are SEHNR and FQNEAQ (reference sequence). The CDR3 DNA reads TGTGCCAGCAGCTCTACAGGTGCGGTGGTGTCTGGGCAGTACTTC. Its protein is CASSSTGAVVSGQYF. The full variable domain, completed using reference TRBV7-9 and TRBJ2-7, is DTGVSQNPRHKITKRGQNVTFRCDPISEHNRLYWYRQTLGQGPEFLTYFQNEAQLEKSRLLSDRFSAERPKGSFSTLEIQRTEQGDSAMYLCASSSTGAVVSGQYFGPGTRLTVT.

A few counts support this clone. V usage is TRBV10-3 and J usage is TRBJ1-1, with 9 bases matching TRBD1. J lost 3 bases, V lost 11 bases, and 4 bases had no gene match. The CDR3 is 12 residues long. Germline assignment: CDR1 ENHRY and CDR2 SYGVKD. The CDR3 sequence: CALGDRDTEAFF. In nucleotides, the CDR3 is TGTGCCCTCGGGGACAGGGACACTGAAGCTTTCTTT.

The rearrangement links TRBV28 to TRBJ2-7, with D possibly being TRBD1 (7 bases). In germline, CDR1 is MDHEN, CDR2 SYDVKM. Deletions cut 6 bases from V and 6 bases from J, with 24 bases between. This CDR3 is 16 amino acids long. CDR3 DNA: TGTGCCAGCAGCTTGGTTTGGAGGGACAGCATGATCGAGCAGTACTTC. Translation: CASSLVWRDSMIEQYF. Combining the CDR3 with reference TRBV28 and TRBJ2-7 gives the whole variable domain DVKVTQSSRYLVKRTGEKVFLECVQDMDHENMFWYRQDPGLGLRLIYFSYDVKMKEKGDIPEGYSVSREKKERFSLILESASTNQTSMYLCASSLVWRDSMIEQYFGPGTRLTVT.

V is TRBV7-2 and J is TRBJ2-5, with D perhaps TRBD2 (7 bases). V lost 5 bases and J 5 bases, leaving 18 bases between the germline ends. This CDR3 region has 15 residues. CDR1 and CDR2 from the germline V gene are SGHTA and FQGNSA. CDR3 residues: CASSQQGGVRETQYF. For the CDR3, the DNA is TGTGCCAGCAGCCAACAAGGGGGGGTCCGGGAGACCCAGTACTTC. Full variable domain (missing parts from reference TRBV7-2 and TRBJ2-5): GAGVSQSPSNKVTEKGKDVELRCDPISGHTALYWYRQSLGQGLEFLIYFQGNSAPDKSGLPSDRFSAERTGGSVSTLTIQRTQQEDSAVYLCASSQQGGVRETQYFGPGTRLLVL.

This clone was found a few times. The V call is TRBV2, the J call TRBJ1-3, with D hard to call. The CDR3 runs 15 residues. Germline V CDR1 and CDR2: SNHLY, FYNNEI. V dropped 2 bases and J dropped 2 bases, with 10 bases sitting between them. The CDR3 bases are TGTGCCAGCAGTGAAAGGGTAGCGGCTGGAAACACCATATATTTT. Residues: CASSERVAAGNTIYF.

This rearrangement joins TRBV6-5 to TRBJ1-6; D is perhaps TRBD1 (5 bases). Trimming pared 6 bases from V and 5 bases from J, leaving 14 bases between. Per germline, CDR1 MNHEY and CDR2 SVGAGI. This CDR3 region has 15 residues. The CDR3 nucleotides are TGTGCCAGCAGAACCCAGGACAACCATAATTCACCCCTCCACTTT. Amino acids: CASRTQDNHNSPLHF.

V is TRBV28 and J is TRBJ2-7; 7 nucleotides match TRBD2. The junction had 11 bases not matched to a gene; V was cut back by 6 bases and J by 3 bases. This CDR3 has 15 residues. The germline CDR1 and CDR2 sequences are MDHEN and SYDVKM. CDR3 in DNA: TGTGCCAGCAGCCCAGAAGCGGGAAGGAACTACGAGCAGTACTTC. It codes for CASSPEAGRNYEQYF.

The CDR3 bases are TGTGCCAGCAGCCCGGGACAGGCCCATCGCTACACCTTC. This gives the protein CASSPGQAHRYTF. This sequence joins TRBV7-2 and TRBJ1-2; TRBD1 matches at 8 bases. CDR3 length: 13 amino acids. With 5 bases clipped from V and 9 bases from J, the junction kept 8 bases outside the gene matches. Germline CDR1 SGHTA, CDR2 FQGNSA.

For the CDR3, the DNA is TGTGCCAGCAGCACCCGGACAGGCTACGAGCAGTACTTC. This sequence encodes CASSTRTGYEQYF. V and J are TRBV9 and TRBJ2-7; TRBD1 aligns across 7 bases. The CDR3 runs to 13 residues. The V gene's germline CDR1 is SGDLS and CDR2 YYNGEE. J was trimmed by 3 bases and V by 4 bases; bases with no gene match: 4.

V and J are TRBV27 and TRBJ2-7, with 8 bases matching TRBD2. CDR1 MNHEY and CDR2 SMNVEV come from the germline V gene (reference sequence). This CDR3 comprises 13 residues. The V and J ends lost 5 bases and 7 bases, in that order; junction bases with no gene match: 7. The CDR3 nucleotides are TGTGCCAGCAGTGCAGGGAGCGGGGGTGAGCAGTACTTC. Encoded protein: CASSAGSGGEQYF.

V gene TRBV5-4 combines with J gene TRBJ1-6, with TRBD1 identical over 7 bases. CDR1 and CDR2 (germline): SGHNT, YYREEE (reference sequence). The CDR3 contains 15 residues. Trimming at V came to 0 bases and at J to 17 bases, leaving 14 bases not matched to a gene. DNA for the CDR3: TGTGCCAGCAGCTTGGGACGGGACAGCGCTCGGAGCATCCACTTT. Residues: CASSLGRDSARSIHF.

This chain uses TRBV6-5 with TRBJ2-2; D not certain. With 1 base removed from V and 7 bases from J, the gap between germline ends came to 7 bases. The CDR3 consists of 13 residues. The germline gives CDR1 MNHEY, CDR2 SVGAGI. The DNA of the CDR3 is TGTGCCAGCAGTTACTTTAGTAGCGGGGAGCTGTTTTTT. Translated, it gives CASSYFSSGELFF.